These 5 T cell receptor beta chains were sequenced from one sample in a study of blood T cells in healthy people across ages. Primed by a sample-barcoded 5' primer and a J-beta primer mix, a second PCR proceeded for roughly 6 to 12 cycles. In TCRdb, the 5' RACE reads were re-called with MiXCR into one record per CDR3 protein. Among 1.5 million to 1.9 million distinct CDR3 sequences listed, roughly two fifths were seen once. Material: blood. The receptors derive from a young woman in good health.

The chain employs TRBV7-2 and TRBJ2-7, with D unresolved. Per germline, CDR1 SGHTA and CDR2 FQGNSA. The CDR3 spans 14 residues. Trimming stripped 4 bases from V and 3 bases from J, with 13 bases between. The CDR3 is CASSYPQQIYEQYF. CDR3 DNA: TGTGCCAGCAGCTACCCACAACAGATCTACGAGCAGTACTTC.

V usage is TRBV3-1 and J usage is TRBJ2-5; tentative D call: TRBD2 (5 bases). Trimming removed 2 bases at V and 1 base at J, with 14 bases between. This CDR3 spans 16 amino acids. CDR1 is LGHDT and CDR2 is YNNKEL in the germline V gene (reference sequence). The CDR3 bases are TGTGCCAGCAGCCAAAATTTGCCCGGGATCCAAGAGACCCAGTACTTC. Protein: CASSQNLPGIQETQYF.

V usage is TRBV25-1 and J usage is TRBJ2-3, with 8 positions matching TRBD1. Trimming removed 5 bases from V and 1 base from J; junction bases left unmatched: 5. The V gene's germline CDR1 is MGHDK and CDR2 SYGVNS. The CDR3 has 15 residues. The CDR3 region has the DNA TGTGCCAGCAGTCCAAAACAGGGGGGCACAGATACGCAGTATTTT. This encodes CASSPKQGGTDTQYF.

This clonotype was counted between two and nine times. V and J are TRBV10-3 and TRBJ2-1; D not resolved. Per the germline V gene, CDR1 is ENHRY and CDR2 is SYGVKD. The CDR3 covers 13 residues. V was cut by 7 bases and J by 5 bases, with 12 bases left in between. The CDR3 reads CAIMDREHNEQFF. For the CDR3, the DNA is TGTGCCATCATGGATAGGGAACACAATGAGCAGTTCTTC.

The chain joins TRBV7-2 to TRBJ2-1; D not certain. V lost 1 base, J lost 7 bases, and 8 bases lay in between. Germline V gene lookup returns CDR1 SGHTA and CDR2 FQGNSA. The CDR3 length is 13 residues. CDR3 coding DNA: TGTGCCAGCAGCTTAGTATTTACGAATGAGCAGTTCTTC. It encodes CASSLVFTNEQFF.